The 16 T cell receptor beta chains given below trace back to one sample, sequenced in a study of cytomegalovirus exposure and HLA in healthy donors. Vbeta (60) and Jbeta (13) primers were used in the PCR. The method was immunoSEQ multiplex PCR; TCRdb's version includes in-frame clones alone and lacks a portion of them. The sample lists 180,000 or so clones; roughly 80% were seen once. The specimen sequenced was PBMCs. These receptors all come from a woman under 30 in good health and CMV-seronegative.

The V gene is TRBV28, the J gene TRBJ2-1, with 14 bases matching TRBD2. The J segment lost 9 bases and the V segment lost 8 bases, leaving 6 bases of the junction unmatched. Germline CDR1 and CDR2: MDHEN and SYDVKM. CDR3 size: 14 residues. CDR3 loop: CASGLAGGRGEQFF. CDR3 bases: TGTGCCAGCGGACTAGCGGGAGGCCGGGGTGAGCAGTTCTTC.

The count of this clone is one. The V gene is TRBV30, the J gene TRBJ2-7; possibly TRBD1 for D (6 bases). The CDR3 totals 12 residues. Germline V gene sequence: CDR1 GTSNPN, CDR2 SVGIG (reference sequence). V was pared by 3 bases and J by 3 bases, with 9 bases between. CDR3 sequence reads: CAWRQGIYEQYF. The CDR3 nucleotides read TGTGCCTGGAGACAGGGAATCTACGAGCAGTACTTC.

CDR3 region: CASSLFRNIQYF. In DNA form, the CDR3 reads TGTGCCAGCAGTTTATTCCGGAACATTCAGTACTTC. V gene TRBV28 combines with J gene TRBJ2-4; D uncertain. V was trimmed by 1 base and J by 7 bases, leaving 5 bases between them. The CDR3 is 12 residues long. In germline, CDR1 is MDHEN, CDR2 SYDVKM.

The chain combines TRBV28 with TRBJ1-5; 8 bases match TRBD1. The germline CDR1 and CDR2 sequences are MDHEN and SYDVKM. This CDR3 has 17 residues. V gave up 6 bases and J gave up 0 bases; unmatched junction bases: 10. The CDR3 DNA sequence: TGTGCCAGCAGGGGGGGGGCGACAGGGGATAGCAATCAGCCCCAGCATTTT. Translated: CASRGGATGDSNQPQHF.

V is TRBV9 and J is TRBJ1-1, with D perhaps matching TRBD1 (6 bases). Germline V lookup: CDR1 SGDLS, CDR2 YYNGEE. Trimming took off 0 bases at V and 5 bases at J, with 11 bases between the two ends. The CDR3 has 14 residues. The CDR3 loop reads CASSVGPTGTEAFF. CDR3 nucleotide sequence: TGTGCCAGCAGCGTAGGTCCCACAGGGACTGAAGCTTTCTTT. Filled out from reference TRBV9 and TRBJ1-1, the complete variable domain reads DSGVTQTPKHLITATGQRVTLRCSPRSGDLSVYWYQQSLDQGLQFLIQYYNGEERAKGNILERFSAQQFPDLHSELNLSSLELGDSALYFCASSVGPTGTEAFFGQGTRLTVV.

This clone was counted once. V gene TRBV7-9 combines with J gene TRBJ2-1, with 11 bases aligning to TRBD2. CDR1 SEHNR and CDR2 FQNEAQ come from the germline V gene (reference sequence). The J segment lost 6 bases and the V segment lost 3 bases, leaving 1 base of the junction unmatched. This CDR3 has 14 amino acids. CDR3 sequence: CASSLGTSGNEQFF. The CDR3 DNA reads TGTGCCAGCAGCTTGGGGACTAGCGGCAATGAGCAGTTCTTC.

The chain employs TRBV19 and TRBJ1-2; 11 bases match TRBD1. Trimming took 8 bases from V and 6 from J; bases not matched to a gene: 11. This CDR3 is 15 amino acids long. CDR1 is LNHDA and CDR2 is SQIVND in the germline V gene (reference sequence). The CDR3 bases are TGTGCCAGTTGTCTCCATACGGGACAGGGGGATGGCTACACCTTC. This sequence encodes CASCLHTGQGDGYTF.

The rearrangement joins TRBV23-1 to TRBJ1-5, with TRBD1 identical over 12 bases. TRBV23-1 is an ORF, and what it does is uncertain. The CDR3 totals 24 residues. The ends lost 2 bases at V and 0 bases at J; junction bases unmatched: 23. Here the CDR3 reads CASSQPLPRDRGRKGPLSNQPQHF. As DNA, the CDR3 is TGCGCCAGCAGTCAACCATTGCCGCGGGACAGGGGGCGAAAGGGGCCTCTTAGCAATCAGCCCCAGCATTTT.

This clone appeared a few times. V gene TRBV7-9 combines with J gene TRBJ2-1, with TRBD2 matching over 13 bases. This CDR3 has 16 residues. J lost 9 bases, V lost 5 bases, and 10 bases had no gene match. In germline, CDR1 is SEHNR, CDR2 FQNEAQ (reference sequence). CDR3 DNA: TGTGCCAGCAGCACCCCAGGACTAGCGGGAGCACTTGAGCAGTTCTTC. This codes for CASSTPGLAGALEQFF. Combining the CDR3 with reference TRBV7-9 and TRBJ2-1 gives the whole variable domain DTGVSQNPRHKITKRGQNVTFRCDPISEHNRLYWYRQTLGQGPEFLTYFQNEAQLEKSRLLSDRFSAERPKGSFSTLEIQRTEQGDSAMYLCASSTPGLAGALEQFFGPGTRLTVL.

The gene calls are TRBV12-1 and TRBJ2-1; TRBD2 was called by the table and not checked on the DNA. TRBV12-1 is tagged as a pseudogene. There are 18 residues in the CDR3. For the CDR3, the DNA is TGTCCGCAGCGGACCCCTAGGGCCCGCCGGCGTTCCTACAATGAGCAGTTCTTC. Translated, it gives CPQRTPRARRRSYNEQFF.

The chain recombines TRBV21-1 with TRBJ2-7; TRBD1, the table's D call, lacks a check against the DNA. TRBV21-1 is a recognized pseudogene. The CDR3 has 14 residues. Written as DNA, the CDR3 is TGTGCCAGCAGCAATCCCTCCAGCTCCTACGAGCAGTACTTC. Its translation is CASSNPSSSYEQYF.

Here the CDR3 reads CASSDPGTSGRDEQFF. The CDR3 DNA is TGTGCCAGCAGTGACCCCGGGACTAGCGGGAGAGATGAGCAGTTCTTC. The chain combines TRBV6-1 with TRBJ2-1; TRBD2 aligns across 14 bases. CDR1 is MNHNS, CDR2 SASEGT, per germline. The CDR3 is 16 amino acids. The J segment lost 8 bases and the V segment lost 3 bases, leaving 6 bases of the junction unmatched.

The chain carries TRBV7-8 and TRBJ2-1; TRBD1 agrees at 9 bases. The germline gives CDR1 SGHVS, CDR2 FQNEAQ. The CDR3 runs 13 residues. Trimming took 1 base from V and 11 from J; bases not matched to a gene: 3. The CDR3 sequence is CASSLDGQGKQFF. The CDR3, as DNA: TGTGCCAGCAGCTTAGACGGACAGGGGAAGCAGTTCTTC.

The count of this clone is one. This chain joins TRBV15 and TRBJ2-5; 7 nucleotides line up with TRBD2. Germline assignment: CDR1 LNHNV and CDR2 YYDKDF (reference sequence). J gave up 1 base and V 6 bases, and 14 bases lay outside the gene matches. The CDR3 covers 17 residues. CDR3 loop: CATRKYVGEGVQETQYF. CDR3 coding DNA: TGTGCCACCAGGAAGTACGTGGGGGAGGGAGTCCAAGAGACCCAGTACTTC.

The chain combines TRBV4-1 with TRBJ1-5; no reliable D call. V lost 0 bases to trimming and J lost 4 bases, with 4 bases between them. The CDR3 sequence is 13 residues long. Germline CDR1 is MGHRA and CDR2 is YSYEKL. This chain's CDR3 is CASSQDRNQPQHF. DNA for the CDR3: TGCGCCAGCAGCCAAGACAGGAATCAGCCCCAGCATTTT.

V usage is TRBV2 and J usage is TRBJ1-1; 7 nucleotides match TRBD1. V gave up 10 bases and J gave up 1 base; unmatched junction bases: 6. CDR3 length: 13 residues. Germline V gene lookup returns CDR1 SNHLY and CDR2 FYNNEI. CDR3 region: CATIRQGNTEAFF. CDR3 coding DNA: TGTGCCACGATACGACAGGGGAACACTGAAGCTTTCTTT.